Listed below are T cell receptor beta chains from one sample, sequenced in a study of T cell changes during pregnancy in multiple sclerosis. Profiling relied on immunoSEQ multiplex PCR, and the TCRdb table lists in-frame clones only, not all of them. The sample contains around 86,000 clones, 85% to 95% of which appear only once. The specimen was peripheral blood, collected in the first trimester of pregnancy. All receptors derive from a female donor with multiple sclerosis, enrolled in a pregnancy study. Both conserved end residues are part of each CDR3. The D gene is left open where the match is weak. Not all rows give a size; the values are once, few, many and, for expanded clones, a class.

D gene,clone size,J gene,V gene,CDR3 protein,CDR3 DNA
-,once,TRBJ2-7,TRBV29-1,CSVLEGTHEQYF,TGCAGCGTTTTAGAGGGAACCCACGAGCAGTACTTC
-,-,TRBJ2-2,TRBV28,CASSLNGLTGELFF,TGTGCCAGCAGTTTGAATGGGCTTACCGGGGAGCTGTTTTTT
-,-,TRBJ1-3,TRBV4-1,CASSPTPSGGLSSGNTIYF,TGCGCCAGCAGCCCGACCCCCTCGGGAGGGCTTAGTTCTGGAAACACCATATATTTT
-,-,TRBJ1-1,TRBV21-1,CASRGTGGLAGSTEAFF,TGTGCCAGTCGAGGGACAGGGGGTCTTGCGGGAAGCACTGAAGCTTTCTTT
-,once,TRBJ1-1,TRBV7-8,CASSSRWRENTEAFF,TGTGCCAGCAGCTCCCGGTGGAGGGAAAACACTGAAGCTTTCTTT
-,-,TRBJ2-5,TRBV5-1,CASSSKIQGGETQYF,TGCGCCAGCAGCTCGAAGATACAGGGCGGCGAGACCCAGTACTTC
-,-,TRBJ2-4,TRBV21-1,CASSKIQAHLRTTANIQYF,TGTGCCAGCAGCAAAATCCAAGCGCACTTAAGGACAACGGCGAACATTCAGTACTTC
TRBD2,-,TRBJ2-7,TRBV28,CASSLAGTSGTNEQYF,TGTGCCAGCAGTCTAGCCGGGACTAGTGGTACCAACGAGCAGTACTTC
-,-,TRBJ2-7,TRBV28,CASDSIQRYEQYF,TGTGCCAGCGATAGCATCCAGCGATACGAGCAGTACTTC
-,few,TRBJ2-1,TRBV7-2,CASREVGVPYNEQFF,TGTGCCAGCAGGGAAGTAGGGGTCCCTTACAATGAGCAGTTCTTC
-,-,TRBJ1-4,TRBV25-1,CASSEGRGNEKLFF,TGTGCCAGCAGTGAGGGCAGGGGAAATGAAAAACTGTTTTTT
-,once,TRBJ2-1,TRBV27,CASSLRQLYNEQFF,TGTGCCAGCAGTTTGAGGCAGCTCTACAATGAGCAGTTCTTC
TRBD1,-,TRBJ1-5,TRBV7-8,CASSSGQGLAGQPQHF,TGTGCCAGCAGCTCAGGACAGGGTCTAGCCGGTCAGCCCCAGCATTTT
-,-,TRBJ1-5,TRBV19,CASSTPGRPNQPQHF,TGTGCCAGTAGTACCCCGGGGAGGCCTAATCAGCCCCAGCATTTT
-,-,TRBJ1-2,TRBV5-5,CASSLGDSYGYTF,TGTGCCAGCAGCTTGGGTGACTCCTATGGCTACACCTTC
-,-,TRBJ2-7,TRBV7-2,CASSYNKYRDSYEQYF,TGTGCCAGCAGCTATAATAAATACAGGGACTCCTACGAGCAGTACTTC
TRBD1,-,TRBJ2-1,TRBV28,CASSGDRAPPYNEQFF,TGTGCCAGCAGTGGAGACAGGGCCCCCCCCTACAATGAGCAGTTCTTC
TRBD2,-,TRBJ2-5,TRBV19,CASRKEGLAKETQYF,TGTGCCAGTAGGAAAGAGGGACTAGCGAAAGAGACCCAGTACTTC
TRBD1,-,TRBJ1-2,TRBV19,CASSIGSDRGFYGYTF,TGTGCCAGTAGTATTGGATCCGACAGGGGATTCTATGGCTACACCTTC
TRBD1,-,TRBJ1-4,TRBV25-1,CASRDETGTNEKLFF,TGTGCCAGTCGAGATGAGACAGGGACTAATGAAAAACTGTTTTTT
TRBD1,-,TRBJ1-1,TRBV5-1,CASSLAKAGGLTEAFF,TGCGCCAGCAGCTTGGCCAAGGCAGGGGGCTTGACTGAAGCTTTCTTT
-,-,TRBJ2-7,TRBV5-1,CASSLEPGSYEQYF,TGCGCCAGCAGCTTGGAGCCGGGCTCCTACGAGCAGTACTTC